The next 24 T cell receptor beta chains were all read from a single sample in a study of cytomegalovirus exposure and HLA in healthy donors. Clones were sequenced by immunoSEQ multiplex PCR, and TCRdb holds only the in-frame ones, with some missing. The sample yields just under 65,000 clones, about 95% seen once. Sequencing input: PBMCs. The receptor set was obtained from a young woman in good health and CMV-seropositive.

This rearrangement joins TRBV2 to TRBJ2-7, with 8 nucleotides matching TRBD1. Germline CDR1 SNHLY, CDR2 FYNNEI. The CDR3 has 14 amino acids. V dropped 6 bases and J dropped 4; count of bases not matched to a gene: 8. The CDR3, as DNA: TGTGCCAGCAGCTACGGGACAGGAAAATACGAGCAGTACTTC. The encoded protein is CASSYGTGKYEQYF.

J is TRBJ1-1 and V is TRBV7-2; D gene ambiguous. The CDR3 sequence is 13 residues long. V dropped 1 base and J dropped 10 bases, with 13 bases sitting between them. Germline-derived CDR1 and CDR2 are SGHTA and FQGNSA. The CDR3, as DNA: TGTGCCAGCAGCTTAGGTCCGAACTCCGGAGCTTTCTTT. Its translation is CASSLGPNSGAFF. Supplemented by reference TRBV7-2 and TRBJ1-1, the full variable domain reads GAGVSQSPSNKVTEKGKDVELRCDPISGHTALYWYRQSLGQGLEFLIYFQGNSAPDKSGLPSDRFSAERTGGSVSTLTIQRTQQEDSAVYLCASSLGPNSGAFFGQGTRLTVV.

The genes are TRBV11-2 and TRBJ2-2, with a tentative D call TRBD2 (5 bases). Germline CDR1 reads SGHAT; CDR2 reads FQNNGV. The CDR3 totals 19 residues. Trimming took 3 bases from V and 5 from J, leaving 25 bases between them. CDR3 residues: CASSFRRPERVGSTGELFF. In DNA, the CDR3 is TGTGCCAGCAGCTTTAGGCGTCCAGAGAGGGTAGGATCGACCGGGGAGCTGTTTTTT.

The count of this clone is one. The J gene is TRBJ2-5, the V gene TRBV7-3; 9 nucleotides align to TRBD2. The end of the DNA aligns better with TRBJ2-7, so the J call may be wrong. CDR3 length: 14 amino acids. Germline V gene data show CDR1 as SGHTA and CDR2 as FQGTGA. CDR3 residues: CASSLASGVSEQYF. CDR3 nucleotides: TGTGCCAGCAGCTTAGCTAGCGGGGTAAGCGAGCAGTACTTC.

The V gene is TRBV2, the J gene TRBJ1-5; 7 bases match TRBD1. Germline CDR1 is SNHLY and CDR2 is FYNNEI. The CDR3 is made up of 14 amino acids. The junction had 2 bases not matched to a gene; V was cut back by 4 bases and J by 2 bases. The DNA of the CDR3 is TGTGCCAGCAGTGGACAGGGTGGCAATCAGCCCCAGCATTTT. Amino acid sequence: CASSGQGGNQPQHF.

The chain joins TRBV19 to TRBJ2-5; tentatively, D is TRBD1 (5 bases). The V end lost 1 base, the J end lost 5 bases, and 11 bases lay between the germline ends. The CDR3 sequence is 14 residues long. Germline CDR1 and CDR2: LNHDA and SQIVND (reference sequence). CDR3 nucleotide sequence: TGTGCCAGTAGTATAGGGGGCCCTGTGGAGACCCAGTACTTC. It encodes CASSIGGPVETQYF.

The chain employs TRBV5-5 and TRBJ1-5; 10 bases agree with TRBD1. The CDR3 length is 13 residues. Germline V CDR1 and CDR2: SGHKS, YYEKEE (reference sequence). Trimming took 4 bases from V and 5 from J; bases not matched to a gene: 0. CDR3 amino acids: CASSGTGDQPQHF. The DNA for the CDR3 is TGTGCCAGCAGCGGGACAGGGGATCAGCCCCAGCATTTT. Supplemented by reference TRBV5-5 and TRBJ1-5, the full variable domain reads DAGVTQSPTHLIKTRGQQVTLRCSPISGHKSVSWYQQVLGQGPQFIFQYYEKEERGRGNFPDRFSARQFPNYSSELNVNALLLGDSALYLCASSGTGDQPQHFGDGTRLSIL.

The J gene is TRBJ2-7, the V gene TRBV9; 8 bases are shared with TRBD2. V shed 0 bases and J 5 bases; nucleotides not matched to a gene: 10. Germline assignment: CDR1 SGDLS and CDR2 YYNGEE. The CDR3 spans 16 residues. CDR3 DNA: TGTGCCAGCAGCGTAGACCCCGGGGGGGCCCTGAACGAGCAGTACTTC. It specifies CASSVDPGGALNEQYF.

This rearrangement joins TRBV29-1 to TRBJ1-4; TRBD1 agrees at 8 bases. Germline trimming cut 5 bases from V and 5 bases from J; bases unmatched to any gene: 10. The CDR3 is 15 amino acids. Germline CDR1 reads SQVTM; CDR2 reads ANQGSEA. As DNA, the CDR3 is TGCAGCGTTCGAATTCAGGGGGCTGGGAATGAAAAACTGTTTTTT. This encodes CSVRIQGAGNEKLFF. Full variable domain (rest looked up from reference TRBV29-1 and TRBJ1-4): SAVISQKPSRDICQRGTSLTIQCQVDSQVTMMFWYRQQPGQSLTLIATANQGSEATYESGFVIDKFPISRPNLTFSTLTVSNMSPEDSSIYLCSVRIQGAGNEKLFFGSGTQLSVL.

The rearrangement links TRBV27 to TRBJ2-1; D possibly corresponds to TRBD1 (6 bases). Trimming removed 7 bases from V and 6 bases from J, with 13 bases in between. The germline CDR1 and CDR2 sequences are MNHEY and SMNVEV (reference sequence). This CDR3 has 13 residues. The CDR3 nucleotides are TGTGCCAGCATTGGACAGACCACCAATGAGCAGTTCTTC. Translating gives CASIGQTTNEQFF.

This rearrangement joins TRBV18 to TRBJ1-3, with TRBD1 identical over 10 bases. The CDR3 is 14 amino acids. V shed 8 bases and J 3 bases; nucleotides not matched to a gene: 4. CDR1 is KGHSH, CDR2 LQKENI, per germline. DNA of the CDR3: TGTGCCAGCAACCGGGACAGGGGTGGAAACACCATATATTTT. This gives the protein CASNRDRGGNTIYF.

This clone was detected only once. The chain has TRBV28 and TRBJ1-3; perhaps TRBD1 as D (6 bases). CDR3 length: 14 residues. The V and J ends lost 6 bases and 4 bases respectively, with 13 bases between them. The germline CDR1 and CDR2 sequences are MDHEN and SYDVKM. The CDR3 region has the DNA TGTGCCAGCAGGGCTGGGGGCACCGGAAACACCATATATTTT. Translated: CASRAGGTGNTIYF.

This chain connects TRBV6-5 to TRBJ1-3; D unresolved. The CDR3 is 15 residues long. The germline V and J ends were trimmed by 2 bases and 2 bases, with 10 bases remaining between them. CDR1 MNHEY and CDR2 SVGAGI come from the germline V gene. CDR3 sequence: CASSYKTGPGNTIYF. In DNA form, the CDR3 reads TGTGCCAGCAGTTACAAGACTGGTCCTGGAAACACCATATATTTT.

The rearrangement uses TRBV10-3 and TRBJ1-2; TRBD1 matches at 8 bases. The CDR3 loop spans 14 amino acids. Trimming cost V 7 bases and J 2 bases; bases outside gene matches: 6. Germline V gives CDR1 ENHRY, CDR2 SYGVKD. The CDR3 bases are TGTGCCATCACCTCCGGACAGGGAAACTATGGCTACACCTTC. Translated, it gives CAITSGQGNYGYTF.

The chain is built from TRBV5-4 and TRBJ2-1; D possibly corresponds to TRBD1 (6 bases). The CDR3 consists of 17 residues. V was shortened by 4 bases and J by 1 base, with 18 bases between the two germline ends. The germline V gene encodes CDR1 SGHNT and CDR2 YYREEE (reference sequence). The CDR3 coding sequence is TGTGCCAGCAGCGCAAAAGACAGGTTCCTTTCCTACAATGAGCAGTTCTTC. Translated, it gives CASSAKDRFLSYNEQFF.

The V call is TRBV5-4, the J call TRBJ2-1; D is ambiguous. The CDR3 has 13 residues. Trimming cost V 6 bases and J 7 bases, with 14 bases left between them. Germline CDR1 is SGHNT and CDR2 is YYREEE (reference sequence). This CDR3 reads CASNGRSENEQFF. Here the CDR3 DNA reads TGTGCCAGCAACGGCCGGAGTGAGAATGAGCAGTTCTTC.

V usage is TRBV7-3 and J usage is TRBJ2-1; TRBD2 matches 8 bases. Germline-derived CDR1 and CDR2 are SGHTA and FQGTGA. The V segment lost 2 bases and the J segment 7 bases; nucleotides outside the gene matches: 10. This CDR3 comprises 16 residues. CDR3 sequence reads: CASSLQAPGLGNEQFF. As DNA, the CDR3 is TGTGCCAGCAGCTTACAGGCCCCGGGACTAGGGAATGAGCAGTTCTTC. Combining the CDR3 with reference TRBV7-3 and TRBJ2-1 gives the whole variable domain GAGVSQTPSNKVTEKGKYVELRCDPISGHTALYWYRQSLGQGPEFLIYFQGTGAADDSGLPNDRFFAVRPEGSVSTLKIQRTERGDSAVYLCASSLQAPGLGNEQFFGPGTRLTVL.

The chain joins TRBV6-5 to TRBJ2-1; D call uncertain. CDR1 and CDR2 (germline): MNHEY, SVGAGI. V was pared by 2 bases and J by 10 bases, with 15 bases between. CDR3 length: 14 amino acids. The CDR3 loop reads CASSYAKTGVEQFF. CDR3 DNA sequence: TGTGCCAGCAGTTACGCAAAAACTGGTGTCGAGCAGTTCTTC.

V gene TRBV15 combines with J gene TRBJ2-7, with 8 bases identical to TRBD1. Germline V gene data show CDR1 as LNHNV and CDR2 as YYDKDF (reference sequence). The CDR3 is made up of 15 amino acids. V lost 0 bases and J lost 2; bases outside the gene matches: 3. CDR3 protein: CATSRDWTGTYEQYF. Here the CDR3 DNA reads TGTGCCACCAGCAGAGATTGGACAGGGACCTACGAGCAGTACTTC.

The chain has TRBV28 and TRBJ2-1; TRBD1 matches at 9 bases. This CDR3 has 14 amino acids. With V trimmed by 6 bases and J by 7 bases, 7 bases remained unmatched. Germline values: CDR1 MDHEN, CDR2 SYDVKM. Here the CDR3 DNA reads TGTGCCAGCAGGAGAACAGGGGGCTTTAATGAGCAGTTCTTC. This gives the protein CASRRTGGFNEQFF.

The rearrangement links TRBV7-2 to TRBJ1-5, with TRBD1 identical over 9 bases. The V gene's germline CDR1 is SGHTA and CDR2 FQGNSA. CDR3 length: 15 amino acids. Trimming took 5 bases from V and 4 from J; bases not matched to a gene: 6. DNA of the CDR3: TGTGCCAGCAGCCCCCGGACAGGGGAAAATCAGCCCCAGCATTTT. Protein: CASSPRTGENQPQHF.

The chain's CDR3 is CATSRDGEDTQYF. CDR3 DNA sequence: TGTGCCACCAGCAGAGACGGGGAAGATACGCAGTATTTT. V and J are TRBV15 and TRBJ2-3, with D possibly matching TRBD2 (5 bases). V shed 0 bases and J shed 5 bases, with 6 bases lying between them. Germline CDR1 is LNHNV and CDR2 is YYDKDF (reference sequence). CDR3 length: 13 residues.

The table lists this clone with a few counts. J is TRBJ2-2 and V is TRBV7-8; TRBD2 aligns across 7 bases. CDR3 length: 17 residues. CDR1 is SGHVS and CDR2 is FQNEAQ in the germline V gene. V lost 2 bases, J lost 0 bases, and 6 bases stayed unmatched. CDR3 coding DNA: TGTGCCAGCAGCTTAAGTGGTAGCGGGTCGAACACCGGGGAGCTGTTTTTT. This translates into CASSLSGSGSNTGELFF.

This clone has just one count. The chain combines TRBV6-5 with TRBJ1-6, with TRBD1 matching over 7 bases. From germline, CDR1 is MNHEY and CDR2 SVGAGI. J lost 6 bases, V lost 7 bases, and 9 bases had no gene match. CDR3 length equals 15 residues. The DNA of the CDR3 is TGTGCCAGCACCGACAGGGTTAATTCTAATTCACCCCTCCACTTT. It translates to CASTDRVNSNSPLHF.